This is a list of T cell receptor beta chains from one sample in a study of T cell responses to AZD1222 COVID-19 vaccine. Sequencing used immunoSEQ multiplex PCR; TCRdb keeps in-frame clones, though not all of them. Of about 120,000 clones in the sample, 70% to 90% were seen once. Source: peripheral blood, taken on day 0 of AZD1222 vaccination. The receptors were sampled from an adult in good health. Each CDR3 is given with its conserved first and last residue. A D gene is named only where the DNA matches it firmly. Where a row states a size, it is once, few, many or the class of an expanded clone; other rows omit it.

>NA|18|TRBV11-3|TRBJ2-2|NA
CASSLTGYRGASTGELFF
TGTGCCAGCAGCTTAACGGGTTATCGGGGGGCCTCCACCGGGGAGCTGTTTTTT
>NA|12|TRBV7-8|TRBJ2-1|NA
CASSHGYNEQFF
TGTGCCAGCAGCCACGGCTACAATGAGCAGTTCTTC
>NA|14|TRBV5-1|TRBJ2-1|NA
CASSFGYSGNEQFF
TGCGCCAGCAGCTTTGGGTATAGCGGCAATGAGCAGTTCTTC
>NA|15|TRBV6-5|TRBJ2-7|NA
CASSYGWRKSYEQYF
TGTGCCAGCAGTTACGGGTGGCGGAAATCCTACGAGCAGTACTTC
>NA|16|TRBV19|TRBJ2-1|TRBD1
CASSRWGQGDLIEQFF
TGTGCCAGTAGTAGATGGGGACAGGGGGATTTGATAGAGCAGTTCTTC
>once|15|TRBV5-4|TRBJ2-5|TRBD1
CASSLAQGQGGTQYF
TGTGCCAGCAGCTTGGCCCAAGGACAGGGGGGGACCCAGTACTTC
>few|14|TRBV23-1|TRBJ1-1|NA
CASAGTKVPTEAFF
TGCGCCAGCGCGGGGACAAAGGTTCCCACTGAAGCTTTCTTT
>NA|17|TRBV7-8|TRBJ2-2|TRBD2
CASSLAPGLAGTGELFF
TGTGCCAGCAGCTTAGCCCCGGGACTAGCGGGCACCGGGGAGCTGTTTTTT
>NA|13|TRBV24-1|TRBJ1-6|NA
CATSDNWGGPLHF
TGTGCCACCAGTGATAACTGGGGTGGACCCCTCCACTTT
>once|13|TRBV5-4|TRBJ1-2|TRBD1
CASVGQGGYGYTF
TGTGCCAGCGTCGGACAGGGCGGCTATGGCTACACCTTC
>NA|15|TRBV3-1/TRBV3-2|TRBJ2-7|NA
CASRKGAGPLYEQYF
TGTGCCAGCAGGAAAGGGGCGGGACCTCTCTACGAGCAGTACTTC
>once|15|TRBV9|TRBJ2-2|NA
CASSLGTPGTGELFF
TGTGCCAGCAGCCTAGGGACCCCGGGGACCGGGGAGCTGTTTTTT
>NA|14|TRBV30|TRBJ2-7|TRBD1
CAWSAPGQGHEQYF
TGTGCCTGGAGTGCCCCGGGACAGGGACACGAGCAGTACTTC
>once|13|TRBV18|TRBJ1-1|NA
CASSRGFETEAFF
TGTGCCAGCTCAAGGGGGTTTGAGACTGAAGCTTTCTTT
>NA|13|TRBV6-1|TRBJ1-2|NA
CASSEGQGYGYTF
TGTGCCAGCAGTGAAGGGCAGGGCTATGGCTACACCTTC
>NA|12|TRBV12-3/TRBV12-4|TRBJ2-1|TRBD2
CASTGGSNEQFF
TGTGCCAGCACCGGGGGGAGCAATGAGCAGTTCTTC
>NA|13|TRBV5-6|TRBJ1-1|NA
CASSLVGGAEAFF
TGTGCCAGCAGCTTGGTGGGCGGGGCTGAAGCTTTCTTT
>NA|13|TRBV18|TRBJ1-5|NA
CASSPHRDQPQHF
TGTGCCAGCTCACCCCACAGGGACCAGCCCCAGCATTTT
>NA|14|TRBV6-2/TRBV6-3|TRBJ1-1|NA
CASSLRDSNTEAFF
TGTGCCAGCAGCCTCCGGGACTCTAACACTGAAGCTTTCTTT
>NA|16|TRBV28|TRBJ1-6|NA
CASTPGGAGGNSPLHF
TGTGCCAGCACCCCGGGGGGGGCAGGAGGTAATTCACCCCTCCACTTT
>NA|16|TRBV7-3|TRBJ2-2|NA
CASSLTGTYKGGELFF
TGTGCCAGCAGCTTAACCGGGACTTATAAGGGCGGGGAGCTGTTTTTT
>NA|19|TRBV24-1|TRBJ2-3|TRBD2
CATSDLEAGVSSSTDTQYF
TGTGCCACCAGTGATTTGGAAGCGGGGGTTTCCTCTAGCACAGATACGCAGTATTTT
>NA|16|TRBV21-1|TRBJ2-4|NA
CASSKGAGLAKNIQYF
TGTGCCAGCAGCAAAGGGGCAGGGCTAGCCAAAAACATTCAGTACTTC
>few|12|TRBV2|TRBJ1-2|NA
CASSETHAGYTF
TGTGCCAGCAGTGAGACCCATGCTGGCTACACCTTC
>NA|12|TRBV2|TRBJ1-5|NA
CASSGPYQPQHF
TGTGCCAGCTCGGGCCCCTATCAGCCCCAGCATTTT
>NA|16|TRBV11-2|TRBJ1-2|TRBD1
CASSSWSRQGVRGYTF
TGTGCCAGCAGTTCCTGGTCAAGACAGGGAGTACGTGGCTACACCTTC
>NA|16|TRBV7-3|TRBJ2-2|NA
CASSPQTGYYTGELFF
TGTGCCAGCAGCCCCCAGACAGGCTATTACACCGGGGAGCTGTTTTTT
>NA|15|TRBV11-2|TRBJ1-2|TRBD1
CASRGTGKLIYGYTF
TGTGCCAGCAGGGGGACAGGGAAACTTATCTATGGCTACACCTTC
>NA|15|TRBV25-1|TRBJ2-5|TRBD2
CASSPGLAGQETQYF
TGTGCCAGCAGCCCCGGACTAGCGGGACAAGAGACCCAGTACTTC
>NA|13|TRBV11-3|TRBJ1-1|NA
CASSFEENTEAFF
TGTGCCAGCAGCTTCGAGGAGAACACTGAAGCTTTCTTT
>NA|13|TRBV28|TRBJ2-1|TRBD1
CAIRGQGFNEQFF
TGTGCGATAAGGGGACAGGGCTTCAATGAGCAGTTCTTC
>NA|13|TRBV5-4|TRBJ2-7|TRBD1
CASSLEGAREQYF
TGTGCCAGCAGCTTGGAGGGGGCGCGCGAGCAGTACTTC
>NA|13|TRBV30|TRBJ2-5|NA
CAWSGRGQETQYF
TGTGCCTGGAGTGGGCGGGGCCAAGAGACCCAGTACTTC
>NA|14|TRBV30|TRBJ1-5|TRBD1
CAWSEGQSNQPQHF
TGTGCCTGGAGTGAGGGACAGTCGAATCAGCCCCAGCATTTT
>NA|15|TRBV19|TRBJ1-4|NA
CASSIATGPNEKLFF
TGTGCCAGTAGTATAGCCACTGGACCTAATGAAAAACTGTTTTTT
>NA|11|TRBV6-5|TRBJ1-1|NA
CASSYGTEAFF
TGTGCCAGCAGTTACGGCACTGAAGCTTTCTTT
>few|12|TRBV29-1|TRBJ1-6|TRBD1
CSVGTGNGPLHF
TGCAGCGTTGGGACAGGGAATGGACCCCTCCACTTT
>NA|15|TRBV6-1|TRBJ1-1|NA
CASSESGGGNTEAFF
TGTGCCAGCAGTGAATCGGGGGGAGGTAACACTGAAGCTTTCTTT
>NA|11|TRBV20-1|TRBJ1-1|NA
CSARRGAEAFF
TGCAGTGCTAGGAGGGGGGCTGAAGCTTTCTTT
>few|16|TRBV20-1|TRBJ2-1|NA
CSASFSWRGTYNEQFF
TGCAGTGCTAGTTTCTCCTGGAGAGGGACCTACAATGAGCAGTTCTTC
>NA|15|TRBV27|TRBJ2-5|TRBD2
CASSTPGTGGKTQYF
TGTGCCAGCAGTACTCCCGGGACGGGGGGGAAGACCCAGTACTTC
>NA|14|TRBV28|TRBJ2-7|TRBD1
CASLDRANVYEQYF
TGTGCCAGCCTAGACAGGGCTAATGTCTACGAGCAGTACTTC
>NA|14|TRBV28|TRBJ1-6|NA
CASSLRTGRSPLHF
TGTGCCAGCAGTCTCCGGACTGGTAGATCACCCCTCCACTTT
>NA|15|TRBV11-3|TRBJ2-2|NA
CASSLSGLPVGELFF
TGTGCCAGCAGCTTATCGGGGCTCCCCGTAGGGGAGCTGTTTTTT
>few|14|TRBV27|TRBJ1-2|NA
CASSLRSPGDGYTF
TGTGCCAGCAGTTTACGCTCCCCAGGGGATGGCTACACCTTC
>NA|16|TRBV25-1|TRBJ1-4|NA
CASSEFGFATNEKLFF
TGTGCCAGCAGTGAATTTGGGTTTGCAACTAATGAAAAACTGTTTTTT
>NA|17|TRBV10-1|TRBJ2-1|NA
CASSEWGLNWFPSERFF
TGCGCCAGCAGTGAGTGGGGGCTGAATTGGTTCCCCTCGGAGCGGTTCTTC